This T cell receptor (beta chain) was captured by sequencing in a study of cytomegalovirus exposure and HLA in healthy donors. Study-level background: The same platform was used for the 100 to 150 validation repertoires as for the 650 to 700 first-cohort repertoires, as reported in a later analysis.

V lost 1 base and J lost 2, with 14 bases in between. Germline V gene lookup returns CDR1 PRHDT and CDR2 FYEKMQ (reference sequence). The CDR3 has 17 amino acids. Assay used: immunoSEQ multiplex PCR; TCRdb lists only in-frame clones, some missing. The table lists 120,000 or so clones, roughly 88% of them singletons. Sequences were obtained from PBMCs. This clonotype originated in a woman in her twenties or thirties in good health and CMV-seropositive. The gene calls are TRBV13 and TRBJ2-2; tentative D call: TRBD1 (6 bases). The CDR3 DNA follows: TGTGCCAGCAGCTTAGCTTCAGACAGGTCCAACACCGGGGAGCTGTTTTTT. This gives the protein CASSLASDRSNTGELFF.